These 10 T cell receptor beta chains share one sample of origin, sequenced in a study of T cell responses to AZD1222 COVID-19 vaccine. Only in-frame clones appear in the TCRdb table, and some are missing; sequencing was by immunoSEQ multiplex PCR. The data hold more than 95,000 clones, with about 90% observed a single time. Sequencing was performed on peripheral blood, taken on day 0 of AZD1222 vaccination. The receptors were sampled from an adult in good health.

The gene calls are TRBV19 and TRBJ1-1, with TRBD1 matching over 7 bases. The CDR3 is 14 amino acids. J lost 1 base, V lost 6 bases, and 5 bases had no gene match. The germline V gene has CDR1 LNHDA and CDR2 SQIVND (reference sequence). The CDR3 sequence is CASSLSGGNTEAFF. The CDR3 DNA reads as TGTGCCAGTAGCCTTTCAGGGGGGAACACTGAAGCTTTCTTT.

The rearrangement joins TRBV7-2 to TRBJ1-2; a weak D match, TRBD1 (5 bases). This CDR3 is 13 amino acids long. Trimming left V 0 bases short and J 8 bases short, with 10 bases between. CDR1 SGHTA and CDR2 FQGNSA come from the germline V gene. CDR3 protein: CASSLAGRGGYTF. The CDR3 DNA reads TGTGCCAGCAGCTTAGCGGGGCGCGGGGGCTACACCTTC.

The chain is built from TRBV6-5 and TRBJ2-7; TRBD1 matches at 8 bases. Germline assignment: CDR1 MNHEY and CDR2 SVGAGI. This CDR3 is built from 15 residues. V trimming: 6 bases; J trimming: 6 bases; junction bases outside the gene matches: 13. CDR3 nucleotide sequence: TGTGCCAGCAGCGCCTTACGGGGACAGGTCGGCGAGCAGTACTTC. Residues: CASSALRGQVGEQYF.

V is TRBV5-4 and J is TRBJ2-5; D remains unclear. The CDR3 totals 13 residues. V was clipped by 2 bases and J by 1 base, with 6 bases between them. In germline, CDR1 is SGHNT, CDR2 YYREEE (reference sequence). CDR3 in amino acids: CASSFYSQETQYF. The CDR3 coding sequence is TGTGCCAGCAGCTTCTACAGCCAAGAGACCCAGTACTTC. The full variable domain, its missing parts supplied by reference TRBV5-4 and TRBJ2-5, is ETGVTQSPTHLIKTRGQQVTLRCSSQSGHNTVSWYQQALGQGPQFIFQYYREEENGRGNFPPRFSGLQFPNYSSELNVNALELDDSALYLCASSFYSQETQYFGPGTRLLVL.

The chain carries TRBV6-6 and TRBJ2-7; D is perhaps TRBD1 (6 bases). The CDR3 loop spans 14 amino acids. The germline V gene encodes CDR1 MNHNY and CDR2 SVGAGI (reference sequence). Trimming removed 1 base at V and 5 bases at J, with 12 bases between. The CDR3 is CASSYWNRDDEQYF. As DNA, the CDR3 is TGTGCCAGCAGTTACTGGAACAGGGACGACGAGCAGTACTTC.

The chain recombines TRBV28 with TRBJ2-7, with D unresolved. CDR1 and CDR2 (germline): MDHEN, SYDVKM. The length of the CDR3 is 13 residues. V dropped 5 bases and J dropped 2 bases, with 10 bases sitting between them. The CDR3 DNA reads TGTGCCAGCAGTGCGACTGGGACCTACGAGCAGTACTTC. Translation: CASSATGTYEQYF.

V gene TRBV5-1 combines with J gene TRBJ2-2; 9 bases fit TRBD2. Germline V CDR1 and CDR2: SGHRS, YFSETQ. This CDR3 is built from 17 residues. With 4 bases clipped from V and 0 bases from J, the junction kept 7 bases outside the gene matches. The chain's CDR3 is CASSPTSGTSNTGELFF. CDR3 nucleotides: TGCGCCAGCAGCCCGACTAGCGGAACTTCGAACACCGGGGAGCTGTTTTTT.

The rearrangement joins TRBV12-3 or TRBV12-4 to TRBJ1-1; weak D call: TRBD1 (5 bases). The CDR3 length is 12 residues. The V end lost 6 bases, the J end lost 4 bases, and 9 bases lay between the germline ends. CDR3 bases: TGTGCCAGCAGCTTCAGGGTCACTGAAGCTTTCTTT. Encoded protein: CASSFRVTEAFF.

This rearrangement joins TRBV9 to TRBJ2-3; 10 nucleotides line up with TRBD1. The CDR3 spans 17 residues. The V segment lost 4 bases and the J segment 5 bases; nucleotides outside the gene matches: 13. The V gene's germline CDR1 is SGDLS and CDR2 YYNGEE. The CDR3 bases are TGTGCCAGCAGCCCGAATGCCGGGACAGGGGACATAGATACGCAGTATTTT. Residues: CASSPNAGTGDIDTQYF.

This sequence joins TRBV7-9 and TRBJ2-1, with 7 bases identical to TRBD2. Germline CDR1 SEHNR, CDR2 FQNEAQ (reference sequence). Germline trimming cut 2 bases from V and 4 bases from J; bases unmatched to any gene: 5. The CDR3 is 15 amino acids. CDR3 loop: CASSLSSGSYNEQFF. The DNA for the CDR3 is TGTGCCAGCAGCTTATCTAGCGGATCTTACAATGAGCAGTTCTTC. The full variable domain, in which reference TRBV7-9 and TRBJ2-1 provide the parts outside the CDR3, is DTGVSQNPRHKITKRGQNVTFRCDPISEHNRLYWYRQTLGQGPEFLTYFQNEAQLEKSRLLSDRFSAERPKGSFSTLEIQRTEQGDSAMYLCASSLSSGSYNEQFFGPGTRLTVL.